The 3 T cell receptor beta chains presented below share a single source sample, sequenced in a study of cytomegalovirus exposure and HLA in healthy donors. Researchers ran the PCR with 60 Vbeta and 13 Jbeta primers. The repertoire was sequenced with immunoSEQ multiplex PCR; TCRdb's copy has only in-frame clones and lacks some. The table lists more than 85,000 clones, about four fifths of them singletons. The sample consisted of PBMCs. The receptors were sampled from a middle-aged man in good health and CMV-seronegative.

The rearrangement joins TRBV30 to TRBJ1-3, with 8 bases lining up with TRBD1. The V segment lost 1 base and the J segment 0 bases; nucleotides outside the gene matches: 11. The CDR3 covers 18 residues. Germline V gene data show CDR1 as GTSNPN and CDR2 as SVGIG (reference sequence). CDR3 nucleotide sequence: TGTGCCTGGAGTGGGACAGGGCTTAACTCAGCCTCTGGAAACACCATATATTTT. Translating it yields CAWSGTGLNSASGNTIYF.

V is TRBV7-9 and J is TRBJ1-2; D might be TRBD1 (6 bases). V lost 8 bases to trimming and J lost 8 bases, with 15 bases between them. This CDR3 region has 12 residues. Germline V CDR1 and CDR2: SEHNR, FQNEAQ (reference sequence). DNA for the CDR3: TGTGCCAGCGCGGACAGAAGAGAAGGCTACACCTTC. Translated, it gives CASADRREGYTF. The whole variable domain, filled in from reference TRBV7-9 and TRBJ1-2, reads DTGVSQNPRHKITKRGQNVTFRCDPISEHNRLYWYRQTLGQGPEFLTYFQNEAQLEKSRLLSDRFSAERPKGSFSTLEIQRTEQGDSAMYLCASADRREGYTFGSGTRLTVV.

This clone appeared a single time. This sequence joins TRBV28 and TRBJ1-4; no reliable D call. Germline V lookup: CDR1 MDHEN, CDR2 SYDVKM. This CDR3 region has 12 residues. The V end lost 10 bases, the J end lost 5 bases, and 11 bases lay between the germline ends. CDR3 loop: CAISALNEKLFF. The CDR3, as DNA: TGTGCCATCTCAGCACTAAATGAAAAACTGTTTTTT.